This is a list of T cell receptor beta chains from one sample in a study of early T cells in non-severe SARS-CoV-2 infection. TCRdb fed the 5' RACE reads into MiXCR, producing one record per CDR3 protein. The data show tens of thousands of distinct CDR3 sequences, around 5.8% seen once. Input material: whole blood. All receptors derive from an adult who was a healthcare worker with PCR-confirmed SARS-CoV-2 infection or an uninfected control (not recorded which). Both conserved end residues are part of each CDR3. D genes are given only for firm matches. Clone size appears in some rows only: once, few, many, or a class for an expanded clone.

many	TRBD2	TRBV5-1	TRBJ2-1	CASSSHSASGGASWFF	TGCGCCAGCAGCTCCCACTCGGCTAGCGGGGGGGCCAGTTGGTTCTTC
many	.	TRBV6-1	TRBJ1-1	CATRYANTEAFF	TGTGCCACTCGGTACGCGAACACTGAAGCTTTCTTT
many	.	TRBV18	TRBJ1-5	CASSGSQAAANQPQHF	TGTGCCAGCTCAGGCTCACAGGCAGCCGCTAATCAGCCCCAGCATTTT
many	.	TRBV4-2	TRBJ2-3	CASSQDHGERTDTQYF	TGTGCCAGCAGCCAAGATCACGGAGAGCGGACAGATACGCAGTATTTT
many	TRBD2	TRBV5-4	TRBJ2-1	CASSSGLAGGYEQFF	TGTGCCAGCAGCTCGGGACTAGCGGGAGGCTATGAGCAGTTCTTC
many	.	TRBV5-1	TRBJ2-1	CASSIDPSSYNEQFF	TGCGCCAGCAGCATCGACCCGAGCTCCTACAATGAGCAGTTCTTC
few	.	TRBV28	TRBJ2-3	CASSLVQGGVPRSTDTQYF	TGTGCCAGCAGTTTAGTCCAAGGGGGGGTCCCGAGGAGCACAGATACGCAGTATTTT
many	TRBD2	TRBV20-1	TRBJ2-7	CSVPWLAGGDEQYF	TGCAGTGTTCCCTGGTTAGCGGGAGGGGATGAGCAGTACTTC
many	.	TRBV7-9	TRBJ2-1	CASSRQNQEFF	TGTGCCAGCAGCAGACAGAACCAAGAGTTCTTC
many	.	TRBV7-3	TRBJ1-1	CASSKGRGSTEAFF	TGTGCCAGCAGCAAGGGGAGAGGGAGCACTGAAGCTTTCTTT
.	.	TRBV6-2/TRBV6-3	TRBJ2-5	CASRSADAWTQYF	TGTGCCAGCAGGTCCGCAGATGCTTGGACCCAGTACTTC
.	.	TRBV28	TRBJ1-1	CASSTRRGGDTEAFF	TGTGCCAGCAGCACGAGAAGAGGGGGAGACACTGAAGCTTTCTTT
few	TRBD2	TRBV12-3/TRBV12-4	TRBJ2-7	CASSPLSSGYEQYF	TGTGCCAGCAGCCCCCTTTCTAGCGGCTACGAGCAGTACTTC
many	.	TRBV18	TRBJ2-5	CASSPDSGRQETQYF	TGTGCCAGCTCACCTGACTCGGGAAGACAAGAGACCCAGTACTTC
many	TRBD1	TRBV7-6	TRBJ2-2	CASSPGTGGTGELFF	TGTGCCAGCAGCCCCGGGACAGGGGGTACCGGGGAGCTGTTTTTT
few	TRBD2	TRBV7-8	TRBJ2-3	CASSRGLAGVGADTQYF	TGTGCCAGCAGCAGAGGACTAGCGGGAGTGGGAGCAGATACGCAGTATTTT
medium-sized	TRBD1	TRBV7-3	TRBJ2-3	CASSPTPGQGTTSTDTQYF	TGTGCCAGCAGCCCGACTCCGGGACAGGGGACGACTAGCACAGATACGCAGTATTTT
many	.	TRBV4-2	TRBJ2-7	CASSQGVIGRAIDEQYF	TGTGCCAGCAGCCAAGGGGTTATTGGCAGGGCTATCGACGAGCAGTACTTC
few	.	TRBV9	TRBJ2-7	CASSSAYEQYF	TGTGCCAGCAGCTCTGCCTACGAGCAGTACTTC
.	.	TRBV6-2/TRBV6-3	TRBJ1-1	CASGGPGTSLLTEAFF	TGTGCCAGCGGGGGGCCCGGGACTTCCCTTTTAACTGAAGCTTTCTTT
many	.	TRBV20-1	TRBJ1-4	CSARDLTSTGNNEKLFF	TGCAGTGCTAGAGATTTAACATCGACAGGAAATAATGAAAAACTGTTTTTT
many	.	TRBV2	TRBJ1-5	CASRDTSNQPQHF	TGTGCCAGCAGGGACACGAGCAATCAGCCCCAGCATTTT
many	TRBD1	TRBV5-4	TRBJ2-1	CASSFPGQGTGGDEQFF	TGTGCCAGCAGCTTTCCGGGACAGGGGACCGGCGGCGATGAGCAGTTCTTC
many	TRBD1	TRBV19	TRBJ1-5	CASSLTGGKADQPQHF	TGTGCCAGTAGTTTGACAGGGGGGAAGGCGGATCAGCCCCAGCATTTT
.	.	TRBV19	TRBJ2-3	CASSGPPVDPSTDTQYF	TGTGCCAGTAGTGGGCCCCCCGTGGACCCAAGCACAGATACGCAGTATTTT
many	.	TRBV5-4	TRBJ1-1	CASSLRSRNTEAFF	TGTGCCAGCAGCTTGAGGTCCAGGAACACTGAAGCTTTCTTT
many	.	TRBV6-6	TRBJ1-1	CATYDRSNTEAFF	TGTGCCACCTATGACCGTAGTAACACTGAAGCTTTCTTT
many	TRBD1	TRBV11-3	TRBJ2-1	CASSLVSTGDNEQFF	TGTGCCAGCAGCTTAGTCTCGACAGGGGATAATGAGCAGTTCTTC